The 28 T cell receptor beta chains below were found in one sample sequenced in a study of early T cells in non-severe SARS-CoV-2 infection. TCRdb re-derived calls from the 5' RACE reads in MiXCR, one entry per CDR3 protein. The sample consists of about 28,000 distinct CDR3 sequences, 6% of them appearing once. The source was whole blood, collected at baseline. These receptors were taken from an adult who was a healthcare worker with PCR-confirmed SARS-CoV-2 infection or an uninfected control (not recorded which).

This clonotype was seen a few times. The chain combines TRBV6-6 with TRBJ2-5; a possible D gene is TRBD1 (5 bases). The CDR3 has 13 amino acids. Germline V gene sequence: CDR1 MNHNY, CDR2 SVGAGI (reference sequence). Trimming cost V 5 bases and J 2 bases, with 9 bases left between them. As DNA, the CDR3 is TGTGCCAGCAGTGGACAATTACAAGAGACCCAGTACTTC. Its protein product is CASSGQLQETQYF.

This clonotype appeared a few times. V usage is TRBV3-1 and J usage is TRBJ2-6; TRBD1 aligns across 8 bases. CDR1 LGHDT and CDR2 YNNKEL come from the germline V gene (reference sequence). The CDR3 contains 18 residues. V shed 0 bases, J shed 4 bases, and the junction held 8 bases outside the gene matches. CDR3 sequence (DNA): TGTGCCAGCAGCCAAGATCCCGGCAGGGGGCTAGGGGCCAACGTCCTGACTTTC. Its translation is CASSQDPGRGLGANVLTF.

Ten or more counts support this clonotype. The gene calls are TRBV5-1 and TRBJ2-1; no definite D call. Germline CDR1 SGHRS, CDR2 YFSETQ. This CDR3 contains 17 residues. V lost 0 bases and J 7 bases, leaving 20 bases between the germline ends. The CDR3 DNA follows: TGCGCCAGCAGCTTGGATTTCTCCATTACAAGGTTAAATGAGCAGTTCTTC. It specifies CASSLDFSITRLNEQFF.

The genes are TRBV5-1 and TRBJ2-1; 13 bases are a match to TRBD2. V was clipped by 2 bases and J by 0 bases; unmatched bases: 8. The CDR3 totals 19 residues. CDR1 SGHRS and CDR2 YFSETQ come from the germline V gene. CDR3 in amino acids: CASSLTGTSGAGSYNEQFF. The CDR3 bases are TGCGCCAGCAGCTTAACCGGGACTAGCGGGGCCGGCTCCTACAATGAGCAGTTCTTC.

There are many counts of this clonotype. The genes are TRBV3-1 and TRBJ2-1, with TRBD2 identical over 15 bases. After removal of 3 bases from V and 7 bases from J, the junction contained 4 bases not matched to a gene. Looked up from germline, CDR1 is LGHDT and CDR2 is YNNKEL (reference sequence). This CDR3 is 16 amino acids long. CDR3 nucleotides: TGTGCCAGCAGCCAGACCGGGACTAGCGGGAGGAATGAGCAGTTCTTC. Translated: CASSQTGTSGRNEQFF.

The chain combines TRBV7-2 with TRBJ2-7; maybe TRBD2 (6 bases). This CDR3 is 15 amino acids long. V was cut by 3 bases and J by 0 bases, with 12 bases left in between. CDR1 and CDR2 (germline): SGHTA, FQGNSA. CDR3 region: CASSLWAGSSYEQYF. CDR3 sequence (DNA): TGTGCCAGCAGCTTGTGGGCGGGAAGCTCCTACGAGCAGTACTTC.

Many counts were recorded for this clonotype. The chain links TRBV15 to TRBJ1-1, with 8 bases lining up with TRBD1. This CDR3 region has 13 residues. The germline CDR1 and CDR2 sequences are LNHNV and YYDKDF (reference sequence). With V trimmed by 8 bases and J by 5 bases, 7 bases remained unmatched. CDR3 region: CATGGQGITEAFF. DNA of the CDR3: TGTGCCACCGGCGGACAGGGAATTACTGAAGCTTTCTTT.

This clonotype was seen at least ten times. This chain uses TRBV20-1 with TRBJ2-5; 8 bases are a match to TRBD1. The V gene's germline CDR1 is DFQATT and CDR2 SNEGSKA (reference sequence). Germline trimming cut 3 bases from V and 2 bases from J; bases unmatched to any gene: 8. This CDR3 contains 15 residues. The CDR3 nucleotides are TGCAGTGCTAGGATCGACAGGGGCCCTCAAGAGACCCAGTACTTC. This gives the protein CSARIDRGPQETQYF.

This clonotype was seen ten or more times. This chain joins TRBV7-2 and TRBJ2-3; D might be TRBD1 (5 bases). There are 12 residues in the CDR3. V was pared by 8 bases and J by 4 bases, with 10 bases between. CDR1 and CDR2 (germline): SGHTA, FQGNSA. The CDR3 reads CASSWGADTQYF. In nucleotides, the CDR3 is TGTGCCAGCTCATGGGGCGCAGATACGCAGTATTTT.

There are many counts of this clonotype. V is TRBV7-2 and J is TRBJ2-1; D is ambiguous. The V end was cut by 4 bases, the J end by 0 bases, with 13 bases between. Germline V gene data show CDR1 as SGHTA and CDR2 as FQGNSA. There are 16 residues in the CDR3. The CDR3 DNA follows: TGTGCCAGCAGCTCGGTACGATCAAGCTCCTACAATGAGCAGTTCTTC. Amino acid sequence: CASSSVRSSSYNEQFF.

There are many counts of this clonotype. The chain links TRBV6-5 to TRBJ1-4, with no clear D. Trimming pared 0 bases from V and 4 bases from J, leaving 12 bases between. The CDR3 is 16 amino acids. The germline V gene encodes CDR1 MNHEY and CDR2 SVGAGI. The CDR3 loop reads CASSYSASHRNEKLFF. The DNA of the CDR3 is TGTGCCAGCAGTTACTCGGCATCCCACCGTAATGAAAAACTGTTTTTT.

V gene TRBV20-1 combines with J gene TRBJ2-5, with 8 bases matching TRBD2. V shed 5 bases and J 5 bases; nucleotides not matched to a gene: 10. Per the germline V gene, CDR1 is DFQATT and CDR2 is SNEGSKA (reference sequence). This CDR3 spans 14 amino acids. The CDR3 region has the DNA TGCAGTGCTCCTCCAAGCGGGGGTTGGGAGACCCAGTACTTC. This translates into CSAPPSGGWETQYF.

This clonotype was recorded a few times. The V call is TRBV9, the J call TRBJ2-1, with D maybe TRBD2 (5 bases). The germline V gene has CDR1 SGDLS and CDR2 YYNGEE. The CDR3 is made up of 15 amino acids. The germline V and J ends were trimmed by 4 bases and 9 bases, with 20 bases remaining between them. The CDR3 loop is CASSPLPTSIGEQFF. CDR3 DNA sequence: TGTGCCAGCAGCCCTCTCCCCACTAGTATCGGTGAGCAGTTCTTC.

The CDR3: CASSLDFGRYNEQFF. CDR3 nucleotide sequence: TGTGCCAGCAGTCTCGACTTCGGGAGGTACAATGAGCAGTTCTTC. V and J are TRBV27 and TRBJ2-1; 7 bases fit TRBD2. The V segment lost 5 bases and the J segment 4 bases; nucleotides outside the gene matches: 8. This CDR3 comprises 15 residues. Germline V CDR1 and CDR2: MNHEY, SMNVEV (reference sequence).

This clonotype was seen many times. In DNA form, the CDR3 reads TGCGCCAGCAGCCAAGCGGACAGCGGAAACTATGGCTACACCTTC. Residues: CASSQADSGNYGYTF. The rearrangement links TRBV4-3 to TRBJ1-2, with TRBD1 as a possible D gene (6 bases). The CDR3 sequence is 15 residues long. The V end was cut by 1 base, the J end by 2 bases, with 11 bases between. CDR1 LGHNA and CDR2 YSLEER come from the germline V gene.

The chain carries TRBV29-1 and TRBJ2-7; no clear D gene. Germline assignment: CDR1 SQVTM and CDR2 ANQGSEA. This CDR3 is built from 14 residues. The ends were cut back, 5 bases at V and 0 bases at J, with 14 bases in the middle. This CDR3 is CSVRLTWSSYEQYF. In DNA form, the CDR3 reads TGCAGCGTTAGGTTGACCTGGAGCTCCTACGAGCAGTACTTC.

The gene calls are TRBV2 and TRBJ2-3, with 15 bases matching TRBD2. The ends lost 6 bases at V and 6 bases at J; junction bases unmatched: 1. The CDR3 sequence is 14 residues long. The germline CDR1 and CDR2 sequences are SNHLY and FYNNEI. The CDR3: CASSGTSGRDTQYF. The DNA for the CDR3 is TGTGCCAGCAGCGGGACTAGCGGGAGGGATACGCAGTATTTT.

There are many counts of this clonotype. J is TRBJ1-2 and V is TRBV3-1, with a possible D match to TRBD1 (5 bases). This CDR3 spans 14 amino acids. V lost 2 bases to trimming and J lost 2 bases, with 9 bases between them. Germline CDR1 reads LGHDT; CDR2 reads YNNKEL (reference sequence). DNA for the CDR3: TGTGCCAGCAGCCAAACGACAGTCAACTATGGCTACACCTTC. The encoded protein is CASSQTTVNYGYTF.

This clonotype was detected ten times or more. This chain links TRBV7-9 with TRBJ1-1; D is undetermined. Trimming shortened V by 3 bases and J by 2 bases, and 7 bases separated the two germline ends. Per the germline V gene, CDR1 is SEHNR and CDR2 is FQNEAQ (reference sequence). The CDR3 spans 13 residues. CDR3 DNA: TGTGCCAGCAGCTTGGTGGGAAACACTGAAGCTTTCTTT. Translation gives CASSLVGNTEAFF.

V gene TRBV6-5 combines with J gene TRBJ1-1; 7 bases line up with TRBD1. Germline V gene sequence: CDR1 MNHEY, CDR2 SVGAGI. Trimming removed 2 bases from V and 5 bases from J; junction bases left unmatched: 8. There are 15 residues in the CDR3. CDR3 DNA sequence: TGTGCCAGCAGTTACACCCCAGGGGGGCGGACTGAAGCTTTCTTT. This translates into CASSYTPGGRTEAFF.

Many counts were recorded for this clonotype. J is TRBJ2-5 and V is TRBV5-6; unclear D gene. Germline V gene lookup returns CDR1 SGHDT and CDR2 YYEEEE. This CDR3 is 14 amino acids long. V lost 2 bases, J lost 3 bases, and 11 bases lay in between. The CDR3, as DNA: TGTGCCAGCAGCTTAACGTACAGCAAAGAGACCCAGTACTTC. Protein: CASSLTYSKETQYF.

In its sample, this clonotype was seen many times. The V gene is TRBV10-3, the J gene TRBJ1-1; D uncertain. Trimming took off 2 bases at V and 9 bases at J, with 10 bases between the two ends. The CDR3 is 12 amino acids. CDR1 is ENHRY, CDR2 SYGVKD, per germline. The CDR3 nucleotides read TGTGCCATCAGTGAGCGGGTCGAACAAGCTTTCTTT. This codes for CAISERVEQAFF.

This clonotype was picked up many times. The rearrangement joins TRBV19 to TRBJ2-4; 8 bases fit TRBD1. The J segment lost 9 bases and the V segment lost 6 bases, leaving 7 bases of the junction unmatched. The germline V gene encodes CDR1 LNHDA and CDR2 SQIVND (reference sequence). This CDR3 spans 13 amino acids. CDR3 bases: TGTGCCAGTAGCCCAGGGGGCTGGGGCATTCAGTACTTC. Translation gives CASSPGGWGIQYF. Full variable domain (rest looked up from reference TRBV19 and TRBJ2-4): DGGITQSPKYLFRKEGQNVTLSCEQNLNHDAMYWYRQDPGQGLRLIYYSQIVNDFQKGDIAEGYSVSREKKESFPLTVTSAQKNPTAFYLCASSPGGWGIQYFGAGTRLSVL.

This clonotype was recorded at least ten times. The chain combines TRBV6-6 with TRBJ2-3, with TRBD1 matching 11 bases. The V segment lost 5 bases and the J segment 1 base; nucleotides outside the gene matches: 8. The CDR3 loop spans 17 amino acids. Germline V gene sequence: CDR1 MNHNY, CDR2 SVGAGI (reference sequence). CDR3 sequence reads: CASSHGQGATGTDTQYF. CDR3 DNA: TGTGCCAGCAGTCACGGACAGGGGGCGACGGGCACAGATACGCAGTATTTT.

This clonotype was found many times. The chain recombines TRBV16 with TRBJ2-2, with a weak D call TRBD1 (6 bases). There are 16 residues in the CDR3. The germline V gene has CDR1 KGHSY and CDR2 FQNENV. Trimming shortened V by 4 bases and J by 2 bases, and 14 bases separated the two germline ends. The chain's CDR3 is CASSRVPGTNTGELFF. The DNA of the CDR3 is TGTGCCAGCAGCCGAGTCCCCGGGACAAACACCGGGGAGCTGTTTTTT. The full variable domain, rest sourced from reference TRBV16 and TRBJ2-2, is GEEVAQTPKHLVRGEGQKAKLYCAPIKGHSYVFWYQQVLKNEFKFLISFQNENVFDETGMPKERFSAKCLPNSPCSLEIQATKLEDSAVYFCASSRVPGTNTGELFFGEGSRLTVL.

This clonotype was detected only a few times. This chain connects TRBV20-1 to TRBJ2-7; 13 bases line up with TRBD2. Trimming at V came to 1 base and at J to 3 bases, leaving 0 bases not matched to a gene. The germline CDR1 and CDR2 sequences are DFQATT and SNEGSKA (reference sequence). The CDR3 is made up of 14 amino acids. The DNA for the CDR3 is TGCAGTGCTAGAGGACTAGCGGGGGGCTACGAGCAGTACTTC. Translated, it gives CSARGLAGGYEQYF.

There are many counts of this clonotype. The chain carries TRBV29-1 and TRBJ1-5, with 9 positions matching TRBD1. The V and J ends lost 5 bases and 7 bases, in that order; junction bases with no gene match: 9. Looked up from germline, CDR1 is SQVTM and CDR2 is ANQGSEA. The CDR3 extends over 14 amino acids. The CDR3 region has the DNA TGCAGCGTTCTTACCGGGACAGGGAAACAGCCCCAGCATTTT. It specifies CSVLTGTGKQPQHF.

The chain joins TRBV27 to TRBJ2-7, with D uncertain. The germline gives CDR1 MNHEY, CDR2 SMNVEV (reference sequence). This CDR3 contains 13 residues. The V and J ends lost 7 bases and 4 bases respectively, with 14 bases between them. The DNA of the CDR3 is TGTGCCAGCAAGGGCCGGGTTTCTTACGAGCAGTACTTC. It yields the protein CASKGRVSYEQYF.